This T cell receptor beta chain was sequenced for a study of blood T cell repertoires in COVID-19. For the study at large: The United States, Italy and Spain supplied acute and convalescent COVID-19 samples. PBMCs, B-cell-depleted T cells, or T cells provided the cDNA or gDNA that made up the material.

As processed by the authors: Estimation of nucleated cell counts was performed using reference gene primer amplification. Repertoires were generated with immunoSEQ multiplex PCR, while TCRdb's copy carries only in-frame clones and drops some. From that table come the V and J calls and clone size; the DNA was used to work out D and trimming. The sample contains roughly 700,000 clones, 85% to 90% of which appear only once. CDR3 length equals 15 residues. With V trimmed by 4 bases and J by 9 bases, 7 bases remained unmatched. Per germline, CDR1 SGHKS and CDR2 YYEKEE (reference sequence). This clone was counted between two and nine times.

The sequencing input was peripheral blood. The source of this sequence is a woman between 18 and 29 years old with acute or convalescent COVID-19. The chain recombines TRBV5-5 with TRBJ1-6; 10 nucleotides line up with TRBD1. The CDR3 sequence is CASSAWDRGGSPLHF. In DNA, the CDR3 is TGTGCCAGCAGCGCGTGGGACAGGGGCGGTTCACCCCTCCACTTT.